These 14 T cell receptor beta chains came from one sample sequenced in a study of response to subunit inactivated influenza vaccine (dated by TCRdb to 2016 to 2018). Library preparation was by RT-PCR. Sequencing took place on an Illumina HiSeq 2500. The public reads were reprocessed in TCRdb via fastp at Q25 and MiXCR, keeping in-frame beta chains. Entries are consolidated by CDR3 protein sequence, retaining the most common genes and DNA. The sample yields 710,000 or so distinct CDR3 sequences; approximately 14% were counted once. The ten largest clones represent roughly 11% of the sample. The input for sequencing was PBMCs from blood, taken approximately 12 days after vaccination. The receptors were sampled from a middle-aged man who received an inactivated influenza vaccine. Donor details come from another sample of the same person, matched by shared clones.

The rearrangement uses TRBV18 and TRBJ1-1, with a tentative D call TRBD1 (6 bases). This CDR3 contains 14 residues. Germline CDR1 is KGHSH and CDR2 is LQKENI. Trimming took off 2 bases at V and 4 bases at J, with 11 bases between the two ends. CDR3 sequence reads: CASSPNRDITEAFF. The DNA for the CDR3 is TGTGCCAGCTCACCAAACAGGGACATCACTGAAGCTTTCTTT. The variable domain in full, completed from reference TRBV18 and TRBJ1-1, reads NAGVMQNPRHLVRRRGQEARLRCSPMKGHSHVYWYRQLPEEGLKFMVYLQKENIIDESGMPKERFSAEFPKEGPSILRIQQVVRGDSAAYFCASSPNRDITEAFFGQGTRLTVV.

In its sample, this clonotype was seen once. CDR3 in DNA: TGTGCCAGCAGCAGCGGGGGGCACGGCAATCAGCCCCAGCATTTT. Its translation is CASSSGGHGNQPQHF. The rearrangement uses TRBV6-8 and TRBJ1-5, with a tentative D call TRBD1 (6 bases). With 6 bases removed from V and 2 bases from J, the gap between germline ends came to 14 bases. Germline CDR1 reads MNHGY; CDR2 reads SAAAGT. This CDR3 has 15 amino acids.

A word on this clonotype: Since a much larger clone is just one base distant, this may be a read error. This chain links TRBV12-3 or TRBV12-4 with TRBJ2-1; 11 positions agree with TRBD2. The CDR3 sequence is 17 residues long. CDR3 sequence: CASSLASSGRAYNEHFF. The CDR3 DNA sequence: TGTGCCAGCAGTTTAGCGAGTAGCGGGAGGGCCTACAATGAGCACTTCTTC.

J is TRBJ2-4 and V is TRBV27; D perhaps matches TRBD1 (6 bases). This CDR3 is built from 14 residues. Germline V CDR1 and CDR2: MNHEY, SMNVEV (reference sequence). Trimming took 2 bases from V and 8 from J, leaving 13 bases between them. CDR3 DNA sequence: TGTGCCAGCAGTTTAAAGGGGGAGATGGACATTCAGTACTTC. Amino acids: CASSLKGEMDIQYF.

The chain uses TRBV5-6 and TRBJ1-4; D is ambiguous. The germline V gene has CDR1 SGHDT and CDR2 YYEEEE. Trimming took 4 bases from V and 2 from J, leaving 9 bases between them. CDR3 size: 14 residues. The CDR3 here is CASSTLGTNEKLFF. The CDR3 coding sequence is TGTGCCAGCAGCACGCTTGGGACTAATGAAAAACTGTTTTTT.

The rearrangement links TRBV6-5 to TRBJ1-5; D unresolved. Germline V CDR1 and CDR2: MNHEY, SVGAGI. V was clipped by 0 bases and J by 3 bases, with 9 bases between them. This CDR3 has 15 amino acids. CDR3 nucleotides: TGTGCCAGCAGTTACTCGATTCCTTACAATCAGCCCCAGCATTTT. This sequence encodes CASSYSIPYNQPQHF.

This clonotype showed up many times. The CDR3 reads CSANPTGDTQYF. The CDR3 DNA reads as TGCAGTGCTAACCCGACGGGGGATACGCAGTATTTT. This chain links TRBV20-1 with TRBJ2-3, with a weak D call TRBD2 (5 bases). Germline V gene lookup returns CDR1 DFQATT and CDR2 SNEGSKA (reference sequence). Trimming pared 4 bases from V and 6 bases from J, leaving 11 bases between. The CDR3 extends over 12 amino acids.

The rearrangement links TRBV12-3 or TRBV12-4 to TRBJ2-2; the D gene is possibly TRBD2 (6 bases). The CDR3 runs to 16 residues. Trimming took off 1 base at V and 5 bases at J, with 14 bases between the two ends. CDR3 sequence reads: CASSLGMAGLTGELFF. DNA of the CDR3: TGTGCCAGCAGTTTAGGGATGGCGGGGTTGACCGGGGAGCTGTTTTTT.

The table lists this clonotype with many counts. The chain joins TRBV5-1 to TRBJ2-1, with 7 bases fitting TRBD2. Trimming took 0 bases from V and 1 from J; bases not matched to a gene: 4. Germline V gene lookup returns CDR1 SGHRS and CDR2 YFSETQ. The CDR3 loop spans 16 amino acids. The CDR3 loop is CASSLGGSGSYNEQFF. The CDR3 DNA sequence: TGCGCCAGCAGCTTGGGTGGTAGCGGGTCCTACAATGAGCAGTTCTTC.

The chain has TRBV4-3 and TRBJ1-1; no reliable D call. CDR3 size: 13 residues. CDR1 and CDR2 from the germline V gene are LGHNA and YSLEER. Trimming shortened V by 1 base and J by 5 bases, and 8 bases separated the two germline ends. The CDR3 region is CASSQVSNTEAFF. CDR3 sequence (DNA): TGCGCCAGCAGCCAAGTATCTAATACTGAAGCTTTCTTT.

J is TRBJ2-7 and V is TRBV20-1, with a weak D call TRBD1 (5 bases). The CDR3 extends over 15 amino acids. The V end lost 5 bases, the J end lost 4 bases, and 21 bases lay between the germline ends. CDR1 is DFQATT and CDR2 is SNEGSKA in the germline V gene (reference sequence). The CDR3 bases are TGCAGTGCTCTCAATCAGGGAAGGTCTAGGTACGAGCAGTACTTC. As protein: CSALNQGRSRYEQYF.

This clonotype was recorded a few times. The rearrangement links TRBV5-5 to TRBJ1-1; perhaps TRBD1 as D (6 bases). CDR1 and CDR2 from the germline V gene are SGHKS and YYEKEE (reference sequence). This CDR3 is 14 amino acids long. V was cut by 4 bases and J by 6 bases, with 16 bases left in between. The CDR3 region is CASSLQGSRAEAFF. The CDR3 DNA sequence: TGTGCCAGCAGCCTGCAGGGGTCGAGGGCTGAAGCTTTCTTT.

This clonotype turned up a few times. V gene TRBV7-2 combines with J gene TRBJ2-3; D is undetermined. Germline assignment: CDR1 SGHTA and CDR2 FQGNSA. The CDR3 is made up of 15 amino acids. Trimming stripped 6 bases from V and 0 bases from J, with 13 bases between. The CDR3 DNA is TGTGCCAGCAGTAAGGGTAGGGCTAGCACAGATACGCAGTATTTT. Translation gives CASSKGRASTDTQYF.

This chain joins TRBV19 and TRBJ2-3; D is uncertain. The CDR3 is 11 residues long. Germline-derived CDR1 and CDR2 are LNHDA and SQIVND (reference sequence). Trimming pared 8 bases from V and 6 bases from J, leaving 9 bases between. In nucleotides, the CDR3 is TGTGCCAGTGGCGAGTGGGATACGCAGTATTTT. Encoded protein: CASGEWDTQYF.